This T cell receptor (beta chain) is from a study of blood T cell repertoires in COVID-19. The wider study: The analysed material was cDNA or gDNA that came from T cells, B-cell-depleted T cells, or PBMCs.

Original processing notes: From reference gene primer amplification, estimates of nucleated cell counts were derived. Clones were read by immunoSEQ multiplex PCR, and TCRdb kept only the in-frame ones, dropping some. V, J and clone size are those of that table, while D and trimming were read from the DNA. Counted here are hundreds of thousands of clones, 70% to 90% occurring once; the ten biggest clones make up roughly 6.7%. The material sequenced was peripheral blood. This sequence was found in a woman in her twenties or thirties with COVID-19, enrolled during active disease.

The CDR3 DNA reads TGTGCCAGCAGCTTAGAGGGACAGGGGTACAATGAGCAGTTCTTC. It translates to CASSLEGQGYNEQFF. The rearrangement joins TRBV7-2 to TRBJ2-1, with 10 bases matching TRBD1. The CDR3 covers 15 residues. Unmatched junction bases numbered 1, after V lost 1 base and J lost 4 bases. Germline CDR1 SGHTA, CDR2 FQGNSA.